The 13 T cell receptor beta chains below all came from one sample that was sequenced in a study of cytomegalovirus exposure and HLA in healthy donors. Primers: 60 Vbeta forward and 13 Jbeta reverse. TCRdb's copy holds only in-frame clones and misses some; the assay was immunoSEQ multiplex PCR. The profile covers about 84,000 clones, with 75% to 90% appearing a single time and approximately 2.3% taken by the ten largest. The sequenced material came from PBMCs. The source is a man younger than 30 in good health and CMV-seronegative.

This clone was recorded only once. J is TRBJ1-2 and V is TRBV4-3; D perhaps matches TRBD1 (5 bases). CDR1 and CDR2 from the germline V gene are LGHNA and YSLEER. Deletions cut 1 base from V and 4 bases from J, with 13 bases between. The CDR3 loop spans 15 amino acids. In nucleotides, the CDR3 is TGCGCCAGCAGCCAAGGCCCCCAGGGCACCTATGGCTACACCTTC. Amino acids: CASSQGPQGTYGYTF.

The V gene is TRBV13, the J gene TRBJ1-6; TRBD1 matches at 7 bases. The ends lost 5 bases at V and 7 bases at J; junction bases unmatched: 8. Germline V gene sequence: CDR1 PRHDT, CDR2 FYEKMQ (reference sequence). The CDR3 spans 15 residues. DNA for the CDR3: TGTGCCAGCAGCCTAAACCGGGACAGAAATTCACCCCTCCACTTT. It is translated as CASSLNRDRNSPLHF.

V is TRBV11-3 and J is TRBJ2-7; TRBD2 is a possible D gene (5 bases). Trimming removed 5 bases at V and 7 bases at J, with 12 bases between. The germline CDR1 and CDR2 sequences are SGHNT and YENEEA. The length of the CDR3 is 12 residues. The DNA of the CDR3 is TGTGCCAGCAGCCCGACTGGAGGAGAGCAGTACTTC. It encodes CASSPTGGEQYF.

The chain couples TRBV21-1 to TRBJ1-6; the D call TRBD1 from the table was never checked on the DNA. TRBV21-1 is labeled a pseudogene. The CDR3 sequence is 19 residues long. The CDR3 bases are TGTGCCAGCAGCCAGGGCGGGGGACAGGGGGCGGCTGGAATTTCACCCCTCCACTTT. This gives the protein CASSQGGGQGAAGISPLHF.

Worth noting for this clone: Other DNA sequences in the same sample also yield this CDR3. The chain uses TRBV7-2 and TRBJ2-1; TRBD2 agrees at 8 bases. Per the germline V gene, CDR1 is SGHTA and CDR2 is FQGNSA. V trimming: 3 bases; J trimming: 6 bases; junction bases outside the gene matches: 7. The CDR3 is 15 amino acids. CDR3: CASSLAVAGLNEQFF. The CDR3 DNA follows: TGTGCCAGCAGCTTGGCCGTAGCGGGACTCAATGAGCAGTTCTTC. Full variable domain (missing parts from reference TRBV7-2 and TRBJ2-1): GAGVSQSPSNKVTEKGKDVELRCDPISGHTALYWYRQSLGQGLEFLIYFQGNSAPDKSGLPSDRFSAERTGGSVSTLTIQRTQQEDSAVYLCASSLAVAGLNEQFFGPGTRLTVL.

This chain connects TRBV19 to TRBJ2-7; TRBD2 aligns across 7 bases. The CDR3 covers 14 residues. The trim removed 10 bases at V and 0 bases at J, leaving 9 bases unmatched. Looked up from germline, CDR1 is LNHDA and CDR2 is SQIVND (reference sequence). CDR3 bases: TGTGCCACCAGGAGAAGCGGGACCTCCTACGAGCAGTACTTC. Protein product: CATRRSGTSYEQYF.

This clone has only one observation. V usage is TRBV4-2 and J usage is TRBJ1-1; D perhaps matches TRBD1 (5 bases). The germline V gene has CDR1 LGHNA and CDR2 YNFKEQ. V was pared by 1 base and J by 0 bases, with 9 bases between. The CDR3 totals 15 residues. The CDR3 region has the DNA TGTGCCAGCAGCCAAGGGGGGGTTATGAACACTGAAGCTTTCTTT. Its translation is CASSQGGVMNTEAFF.

The chain has TRBV6-1 and TRBJ2-7, with TRBD1 identical over 10 bases. Trimming at V came to 1 base and at J to 3 bases, leaving 3 bases not matched to a gene. Germline CDR1 is MNHNS and CDR2 is SASEGT. The CDR3 sequence is 15 residues long. CDR3 bases: TGTGCCAGCAGTGAAGTCAGGACAGGGGGCTACGAGCAGTACTTC. This codes for CASSEVRTGGYEQYF.

This chain uses TRBV5-1 with TRBJ1-1, with 9 bases lining up with TRBD1. The germline V gene encodes CDR1 SGHRS and CDR2 YFSETQ. The trim removed 2 bases at V and 6 bases at J, leaving 2 bases unmatched. The CDR3 has 13 residues. The CDR3 is CASSFWDRAEAFF. The CDR3 DNA reads TGCGCCAGCAGCTTCTGGGACAGGGCTGAAGCTTTCTTT.

The chain employs TRBV5-1 and TRBJ2-1, with D possibly TRBD1 on 5 matching bases. The CDR3 sequence is 16 residues long. Trimming pared 6 bases from V and 4 bases from J, leaving 20 bases between. Germline loops: CDR1 SGHRS, CDR2 YFSETQ. For the CDR3, the DNA is TGCGCCAGCAACACAGGAATGTCCCTACCATACAATGAGCAGTTCTTC. This encodes CASNTGMSLPYNEQFF. Combining the CDR3 with reference TRBV5-1 and TRBJ2-1 gives the whole variable domain KAGVTQTPRYLIKTRGQQVTLSCSPISGHRSVSWYQQTPGQGLQFLFEYFSETQRNKGNFPGRFSGRQFSNSRSEMNVSTLELGDSALYLCASNTGMSLPYNEQFFGPGTRLTVL.

This clone was recorded only once. A read error may produce the germline difference seen at one junction end. The chain's CDR3 is CASSVQGSAANVLTF. CDR3 coding DNA: TGTGCCAGCAGCGTACAGGGGTCTGCGGCCAACGTCCTGACTTTC. The J gene is TRBJ2-6, the V gene TRBV9; tentative D call: TRBD1 (6 bases). Germline V gene sequence: CDR1 SGDLS, CDR2 YYNGEE. This CDR3 is built from 15 residues.

V gene TRBV7-7 combines with J gene TRBJ2-1; 7 bases match TRBD2. The V gene's germline CDR1 is SSHAT and CDR2 FNYEAQ (reference sequence). Germline trimming cut 1 base from V and 9 bases from J; bases unmatched to any gene: 3. The CDR3 spans 13 residues. CDR3 nucleotide sequence: TGTGCCAGCAGCTTAGGCTGGGGGGGTGAGCAGTTCTTC. It specifies CASSLGWGGEQFF.

This clone was seen just once. The genes are TRBV7-2 and TRBJ1-1; D uncertain. This CDR3 region has 14 residues. Deletions cut 5 bases from V and 3 bases from J, with 13 bases between. Looked up from germline, CDR1 is SGHTA and CDR2 is FQGNSA. The CDR3 region has the DNA TGTGCCAGCAGCAGAAACCCGGGAGACACTGAAGCTTTCTTT. Its protein product is CASSRNPGDTEAFF.